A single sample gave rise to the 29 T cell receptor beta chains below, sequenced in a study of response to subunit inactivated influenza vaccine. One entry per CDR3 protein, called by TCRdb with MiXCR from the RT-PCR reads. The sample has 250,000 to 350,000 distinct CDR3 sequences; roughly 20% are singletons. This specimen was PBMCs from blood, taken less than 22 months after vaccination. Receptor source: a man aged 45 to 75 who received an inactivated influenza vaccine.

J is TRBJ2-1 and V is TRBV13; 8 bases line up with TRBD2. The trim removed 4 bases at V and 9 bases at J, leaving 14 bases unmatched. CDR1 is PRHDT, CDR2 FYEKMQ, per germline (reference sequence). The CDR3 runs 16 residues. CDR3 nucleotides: TGTGCCAGCAGCTCCATAGGGACTAGTCTCTGGGCTGAGCAGTTCTTC. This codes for CASSSIGTSLWAEQFF.

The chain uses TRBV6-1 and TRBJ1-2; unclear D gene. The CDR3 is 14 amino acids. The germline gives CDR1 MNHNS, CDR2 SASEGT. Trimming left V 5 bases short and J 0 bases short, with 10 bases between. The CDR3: CASSTVPSNYGYTF. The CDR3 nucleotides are TGTGCCAGCAGTACGGTCCCCTCTAACTATGGCTACACCTTC.

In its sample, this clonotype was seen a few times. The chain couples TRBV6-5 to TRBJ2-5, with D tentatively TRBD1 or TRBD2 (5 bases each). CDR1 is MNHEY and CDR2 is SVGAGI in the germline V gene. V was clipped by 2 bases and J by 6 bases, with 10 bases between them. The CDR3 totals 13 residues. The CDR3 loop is CASSYEGLKTQYF. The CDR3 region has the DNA TGTGCCAGCAGTTACGAGGGGCTGAAGACCCAGTACTTC.

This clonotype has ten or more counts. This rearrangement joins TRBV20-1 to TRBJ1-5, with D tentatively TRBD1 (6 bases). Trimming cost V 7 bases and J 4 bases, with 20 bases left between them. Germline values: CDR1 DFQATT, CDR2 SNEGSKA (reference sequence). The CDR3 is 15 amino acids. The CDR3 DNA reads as TGCAGTGTAAAATTACAGGGACTCGGGAATCAGCCCCAGCATTTT. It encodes CSVKLQGLGNQPQHF.

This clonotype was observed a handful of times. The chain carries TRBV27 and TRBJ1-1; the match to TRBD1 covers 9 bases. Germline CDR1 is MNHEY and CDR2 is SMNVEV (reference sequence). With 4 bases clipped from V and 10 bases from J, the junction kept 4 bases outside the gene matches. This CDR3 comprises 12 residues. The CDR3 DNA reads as TGTGCCAGCAGTTGGGGACAGGGACGAGCTTTCTTT. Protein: CASSWGQGRAFF.

DNA for the CDR3: TGTGCCAGCAGCTTAGCGCGGTACTCTAACTATGGCTACACCTTC. Protein product: CASSLARYSNYGYTF. This chain links TRBV7-9 with TRBJ1-2; D gene unclear. Germline loops: CDR1 SEHNR, CDR2 FQNEAQ (reference sequence). Trimming left V 0 bases short and J 0 bases short, with 8 bases between. The CDR3 has 15 residues.

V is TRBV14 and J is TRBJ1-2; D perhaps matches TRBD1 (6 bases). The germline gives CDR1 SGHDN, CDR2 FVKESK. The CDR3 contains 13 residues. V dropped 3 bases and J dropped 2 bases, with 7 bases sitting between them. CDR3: CASSHDRNYGYTF. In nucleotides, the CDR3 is TGTGCCAGCAGCCATGACAGGAACTATGGCTACACCTTC.

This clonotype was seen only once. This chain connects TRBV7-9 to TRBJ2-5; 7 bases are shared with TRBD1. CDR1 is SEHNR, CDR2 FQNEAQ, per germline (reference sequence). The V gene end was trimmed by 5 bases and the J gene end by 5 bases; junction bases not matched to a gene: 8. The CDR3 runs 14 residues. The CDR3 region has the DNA TGTGCCAGCAGCGAAGGGGGCGTGAGGGAGACCCAGTACTTC. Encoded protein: CASSEGGVRETQYF.

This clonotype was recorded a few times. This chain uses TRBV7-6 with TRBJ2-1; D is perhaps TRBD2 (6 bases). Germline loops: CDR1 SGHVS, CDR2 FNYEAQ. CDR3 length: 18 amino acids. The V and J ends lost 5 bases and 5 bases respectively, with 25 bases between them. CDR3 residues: CASSPRSYWDWKNNEQFF. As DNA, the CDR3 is TGTGCCAGCAGCCCCCGCAGCTATTGGGACTGGAAGAACAATGAGCAGTTCTTC.

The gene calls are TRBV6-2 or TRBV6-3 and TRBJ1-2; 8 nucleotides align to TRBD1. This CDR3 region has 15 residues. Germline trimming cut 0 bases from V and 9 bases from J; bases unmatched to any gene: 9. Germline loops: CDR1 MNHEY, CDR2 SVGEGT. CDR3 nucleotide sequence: TGTGCCAGCAGTTACTCGATGGGACAGGCGCCGAGCTACACCTTC. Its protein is CASSYSMGQAPSYTF.

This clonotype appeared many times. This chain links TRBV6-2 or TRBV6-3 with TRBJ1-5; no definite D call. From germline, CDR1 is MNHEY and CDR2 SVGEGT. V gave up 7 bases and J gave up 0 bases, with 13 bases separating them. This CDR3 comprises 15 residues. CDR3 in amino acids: CASKRPDDSNQPQHF. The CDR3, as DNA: TGTGCCAGCAAACGGCCAGACGATAGCAATCAGCCCCAGCATTTT.

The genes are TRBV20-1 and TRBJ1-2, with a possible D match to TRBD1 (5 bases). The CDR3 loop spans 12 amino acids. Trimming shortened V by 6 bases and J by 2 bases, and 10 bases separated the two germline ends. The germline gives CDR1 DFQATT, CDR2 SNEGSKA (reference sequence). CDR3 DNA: TGCAGTGCGGCGACAGAGAACTATGGCTACACCTTC. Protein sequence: CSAATENYGYTF.

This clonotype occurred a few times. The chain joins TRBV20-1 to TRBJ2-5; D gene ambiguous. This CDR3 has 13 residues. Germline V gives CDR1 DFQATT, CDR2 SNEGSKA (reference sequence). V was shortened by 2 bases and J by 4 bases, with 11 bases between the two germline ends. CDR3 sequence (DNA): TGCAGTGCTAGAAGTACGGTAGGAGAGACCCAGTACTTC. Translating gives CSARSTVGETQYF.

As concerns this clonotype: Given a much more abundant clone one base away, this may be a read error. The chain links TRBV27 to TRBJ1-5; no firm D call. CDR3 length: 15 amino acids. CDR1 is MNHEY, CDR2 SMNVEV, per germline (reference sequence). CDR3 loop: CASSLLGGNNQHQHF. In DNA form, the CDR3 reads TGTGCCAGCAGTTTATTAGGAGGAAACAATCAGCACCAGCATTTT.

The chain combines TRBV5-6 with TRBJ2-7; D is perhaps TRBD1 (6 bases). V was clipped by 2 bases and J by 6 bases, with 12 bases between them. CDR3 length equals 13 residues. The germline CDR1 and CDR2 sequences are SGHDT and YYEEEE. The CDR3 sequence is CASSFGDIREQYF. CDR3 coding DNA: TGTGCCAGCAGCTTCGGGGACATCCGCGAGCAGTACTTC.

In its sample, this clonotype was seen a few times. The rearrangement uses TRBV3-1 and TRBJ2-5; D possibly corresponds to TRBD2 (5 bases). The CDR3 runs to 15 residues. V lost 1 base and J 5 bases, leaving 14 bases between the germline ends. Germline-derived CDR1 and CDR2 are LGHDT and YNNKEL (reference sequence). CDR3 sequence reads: CASSQGSAKRETQYF. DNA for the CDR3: TGTGCCAGCAGCCAAGGGTCGGCCAAGCGGGAGACCCAGTACTTC.

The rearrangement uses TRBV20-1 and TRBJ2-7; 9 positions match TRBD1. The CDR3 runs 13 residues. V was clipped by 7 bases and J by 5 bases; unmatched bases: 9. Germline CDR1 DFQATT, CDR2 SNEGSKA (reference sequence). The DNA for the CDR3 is TGCAGTGGACAGGGGGACCCGAGCAACGAGCAGTACTTC. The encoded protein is CSGQGDPSNEQYF.

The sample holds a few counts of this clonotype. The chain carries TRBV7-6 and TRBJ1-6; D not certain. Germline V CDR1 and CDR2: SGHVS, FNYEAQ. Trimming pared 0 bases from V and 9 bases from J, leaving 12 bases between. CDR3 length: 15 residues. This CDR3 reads CASSLARAAGSPLHF. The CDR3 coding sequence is TGTGCCAGCAGCTTAGCGCGGGCCGCGGGTTCACCCCTCCACTTT.

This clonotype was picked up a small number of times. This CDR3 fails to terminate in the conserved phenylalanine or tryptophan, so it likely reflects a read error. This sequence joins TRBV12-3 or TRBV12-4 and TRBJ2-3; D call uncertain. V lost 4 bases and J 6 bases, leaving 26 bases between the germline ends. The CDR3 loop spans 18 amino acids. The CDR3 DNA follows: TGTGCCAGCAGTTCTACAGCAACCCTACACCTTGGGGTGGATACGCAGTATGTT. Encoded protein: CASSSTATLHLGVDTQYV.

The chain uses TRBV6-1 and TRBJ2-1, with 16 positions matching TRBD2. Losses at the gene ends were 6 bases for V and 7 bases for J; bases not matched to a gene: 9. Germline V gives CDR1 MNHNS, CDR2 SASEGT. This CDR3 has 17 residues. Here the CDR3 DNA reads TGTGCCAGCAGCCGAACGGGACTAGCGGGGGGGCCTAATGAGCAGTTCTTC. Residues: CASSRTGLAGGPNEQFF.

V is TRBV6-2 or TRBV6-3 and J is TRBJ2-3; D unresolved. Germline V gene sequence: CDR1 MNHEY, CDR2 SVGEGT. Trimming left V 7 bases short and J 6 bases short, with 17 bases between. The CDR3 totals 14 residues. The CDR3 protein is CASTDLVEVDTQYF. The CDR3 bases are TGTGCCAGCACCGACTTGGTGGAAGTGGATACGCAGTATTTT.

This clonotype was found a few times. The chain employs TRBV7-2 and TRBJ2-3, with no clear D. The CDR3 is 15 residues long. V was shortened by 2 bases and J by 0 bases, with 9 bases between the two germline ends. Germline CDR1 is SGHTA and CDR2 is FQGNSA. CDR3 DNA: TGTGCCAGCAGCTTAATCTTACTTAGCACAGATACGCAGTATTTT. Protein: CASSLILLSTDTQYF.

In nucleotides, the CDR3 is TGCAGCGCCGGACAGGGGGCGCGGGGGACCCAGTACTTC. This translates into CSAGQGARGTQYF. This chain links TRBV29-1 with TRBJ2-5; the match to TRBD1 covers 11 bases. The CDR3 is 13 amino acids. Germline assignment: CDR1 SQVTM and CDR2 ANQGSEA. Trimming removed 7 bases from V and 7 bases from J; junction bases left unmatched: 8.

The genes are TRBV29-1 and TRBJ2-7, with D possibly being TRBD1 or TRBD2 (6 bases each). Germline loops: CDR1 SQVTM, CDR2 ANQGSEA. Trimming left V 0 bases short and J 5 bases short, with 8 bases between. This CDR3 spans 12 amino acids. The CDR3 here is CSVEEGGDEQYF. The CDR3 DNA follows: TGCAGCGTTGAAGAGGGGGGCGACGAGCAGTACTTC.

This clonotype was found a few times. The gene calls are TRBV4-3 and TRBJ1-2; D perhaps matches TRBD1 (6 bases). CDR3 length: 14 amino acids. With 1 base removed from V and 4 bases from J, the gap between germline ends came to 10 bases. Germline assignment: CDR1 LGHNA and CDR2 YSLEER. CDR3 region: CASSQATGSYGYTF. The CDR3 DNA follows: TGCGCCAGCAGCCAAGCAACAGGGAGCTATGGCTACACCTTC.

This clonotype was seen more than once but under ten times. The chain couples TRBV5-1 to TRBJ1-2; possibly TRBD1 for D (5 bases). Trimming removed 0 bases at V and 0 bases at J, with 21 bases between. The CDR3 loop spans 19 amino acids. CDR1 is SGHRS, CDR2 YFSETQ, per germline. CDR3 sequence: CASSLALQGTGGTNYGYTF. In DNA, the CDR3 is TGCGCCAGCAGCTTGGCCCTACAAGGGACGGGAGGGACTAACTATGGCTACACCTTC. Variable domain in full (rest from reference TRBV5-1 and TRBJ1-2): KAGVTQTPRYLIKTRGQQVTLSCSPISGHRSVSWYQQTPGQGLQFLFEYFSETQRNKGNFPGRFSGRQFSNSRSEMNVSTLELGDSALYLCASSLALQGTGGTNYGYTFGSGTRLTVV.

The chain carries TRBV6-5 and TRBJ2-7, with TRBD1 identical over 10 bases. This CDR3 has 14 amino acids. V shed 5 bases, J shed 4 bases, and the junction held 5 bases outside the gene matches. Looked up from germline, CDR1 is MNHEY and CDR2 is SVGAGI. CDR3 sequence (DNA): TGTGCCAGCAGTACTGACAGGGGGCGGTACGAGCAGTACTTC. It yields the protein CASSTDRGRYEQYF.

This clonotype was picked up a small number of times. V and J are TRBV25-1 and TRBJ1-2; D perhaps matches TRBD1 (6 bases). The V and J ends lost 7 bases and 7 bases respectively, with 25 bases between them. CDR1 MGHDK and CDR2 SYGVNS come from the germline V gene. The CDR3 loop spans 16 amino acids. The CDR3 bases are TGTGCCAGCACCCGAACCGATGTGACAGGCGGTGGTGGCTACACCTTC. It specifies CASTRTDVTGGGGYTF.

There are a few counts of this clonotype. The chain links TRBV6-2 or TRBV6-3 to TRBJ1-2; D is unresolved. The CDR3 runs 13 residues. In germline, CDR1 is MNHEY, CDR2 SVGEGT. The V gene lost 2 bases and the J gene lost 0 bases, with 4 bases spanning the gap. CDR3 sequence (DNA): TGTGCCAGCAGTTACCCAACTAACTATGGCTACACCTTC. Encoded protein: CASSYPTNYGYTF.